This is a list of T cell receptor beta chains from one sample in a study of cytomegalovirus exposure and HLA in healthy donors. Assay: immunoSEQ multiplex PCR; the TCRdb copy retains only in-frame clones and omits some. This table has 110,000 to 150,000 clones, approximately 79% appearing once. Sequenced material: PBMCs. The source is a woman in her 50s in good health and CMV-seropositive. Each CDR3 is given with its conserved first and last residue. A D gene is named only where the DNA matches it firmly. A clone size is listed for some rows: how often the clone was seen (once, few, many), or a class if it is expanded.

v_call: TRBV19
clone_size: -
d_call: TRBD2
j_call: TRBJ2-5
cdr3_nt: TGTGCCAGTAGTATAAGAATCGGCGGGGGAAGAGAGACCCAGTACTTC
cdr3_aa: CASSIRIGGGRETQYF

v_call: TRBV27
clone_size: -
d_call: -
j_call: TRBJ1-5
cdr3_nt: TGTGCCAGCCCCGGGGGTCAGCCCCAGCATTTT
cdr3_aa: CASPGGQPQHF

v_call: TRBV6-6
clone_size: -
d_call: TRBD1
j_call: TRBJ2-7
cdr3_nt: TGTGCCAGCACCGATTCACGGGACAGGCCACACGAGCAGTACTTC
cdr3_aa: CASTDSRDRPHEQYF

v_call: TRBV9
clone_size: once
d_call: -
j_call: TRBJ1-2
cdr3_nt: TGTGCCAGCAGCATAGGGGACACGACATCCTATGGCTACACCTTC
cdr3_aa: CASSIGDTTSYGYTF

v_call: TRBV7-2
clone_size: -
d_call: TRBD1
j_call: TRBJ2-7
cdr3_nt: TGTGCCAGCAGCGGGACAGCAATCTCCTACGAGCAGTACTTC
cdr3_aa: CASSGTAISYEQYF

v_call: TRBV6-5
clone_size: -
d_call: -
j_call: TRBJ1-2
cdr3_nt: TGTGCCAGCAGGCCCGGAAGGCGGTATGGCTACACCTTC
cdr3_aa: CASRPGRRYGYTF

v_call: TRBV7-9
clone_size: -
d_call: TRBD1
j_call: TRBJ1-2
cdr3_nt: TGTGCCAGCAGCAACCGGGACAGGGGGCTTTATGGCTACACCTTC
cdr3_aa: CASSNRDRGLYGYTF

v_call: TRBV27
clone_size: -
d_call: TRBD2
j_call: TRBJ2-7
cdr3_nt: TGTGCCAGCAGTAATCTAGCGGGGGGTTCCTACGAGCAGTACTTC
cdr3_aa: CASSNLAGGSYEQYF

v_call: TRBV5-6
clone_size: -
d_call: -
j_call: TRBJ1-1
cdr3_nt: TGTGCCAGCAGCTTTGGTAGTAACACTGAAGCTTTCTTT
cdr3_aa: CASSFGSNTEAFF

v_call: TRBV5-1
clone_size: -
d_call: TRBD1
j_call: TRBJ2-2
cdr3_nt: TGCGCCAGCAGCACAGGGACAGGGGGCCCCGGGGAGCTGTTTTTT
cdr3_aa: CASSTGTGGPGELFF

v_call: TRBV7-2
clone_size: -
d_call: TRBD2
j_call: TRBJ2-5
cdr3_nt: TGTGCCAGCAGCCCCCCGGGGGGGGCCGGAGAGACCCAGTACTTC
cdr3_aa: CASSPPGGAGETQYF

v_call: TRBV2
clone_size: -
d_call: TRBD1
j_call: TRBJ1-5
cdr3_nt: TGTGCCAGCGGATCGGACAGGGGGCGAAATCAGCCCCAGCATTTT
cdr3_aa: CASGSDRGRNQPQHF

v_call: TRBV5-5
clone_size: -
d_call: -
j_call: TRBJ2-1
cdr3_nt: TGTGCCACCGGGCGGGATGAGCAGTTCTTC
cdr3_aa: CATGRDEQFF

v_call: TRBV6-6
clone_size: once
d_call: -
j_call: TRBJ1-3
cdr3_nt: TGTGCCAGCAGAGTTTGGGGGGAAGGAAACACCATATATTTT
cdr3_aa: CASRVWGEGNTIYF

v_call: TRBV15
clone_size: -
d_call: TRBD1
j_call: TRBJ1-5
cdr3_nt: TGTGCCACCTGTAGAAAACAGGGGACGAATAGCAATCAGCCCCAGCATTTT
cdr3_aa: CATCRKQGTNSNQPQHF

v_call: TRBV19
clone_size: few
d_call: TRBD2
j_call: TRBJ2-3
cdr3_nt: TGTGCCAGTAGTGAGAGACTAGCGGGGGGAATAAGAACAGATACGCAGTATTTT
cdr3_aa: CASSERLAGGIRTDTQYF

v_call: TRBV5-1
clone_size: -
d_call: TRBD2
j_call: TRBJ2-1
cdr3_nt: TGCGCCAGCAGCTTGATGCTAGCGGGGGGTACCTACAATGAGCAGTTCTTC
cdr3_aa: CASSLMLAGGTYNEQFF

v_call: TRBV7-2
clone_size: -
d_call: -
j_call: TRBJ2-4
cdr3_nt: TGTGCCAGCAGCTTAGAACAGGCAGCCAAAAACATTCAGTACTTC
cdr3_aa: CASSLEQAAKNIQYF

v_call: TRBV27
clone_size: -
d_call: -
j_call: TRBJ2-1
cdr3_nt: TGTGCCAGCAGTACCAAGGGGGCCTACAATGAGCAGTTCTTC
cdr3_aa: CASSTKGAYNEQFF

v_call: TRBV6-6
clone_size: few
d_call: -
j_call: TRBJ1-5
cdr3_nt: TGTGCCAGCAGCCTGTTTAACGGGCCCCAGCATTTT
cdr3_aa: CASSLFNGPQHF

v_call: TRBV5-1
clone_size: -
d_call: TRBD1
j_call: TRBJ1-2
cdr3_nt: TGCGCCAGCAGCGACCCTCGGGACAGCTATGGCTACACCTTC
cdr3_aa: CASSDPRDSYGYTF

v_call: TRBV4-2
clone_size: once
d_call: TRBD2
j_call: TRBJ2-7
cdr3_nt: TGTGCCAGCAGCCAACCGGGACTACCTTTAGAGCAGTACTTC
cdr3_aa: CASSQPGLPLEQYF

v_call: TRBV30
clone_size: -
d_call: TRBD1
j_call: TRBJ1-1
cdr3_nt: TGTGCCTGGAGCCGGGACAGGGAAACTGAAGCTTTCTTT
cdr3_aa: CAWSRDRETEAFF

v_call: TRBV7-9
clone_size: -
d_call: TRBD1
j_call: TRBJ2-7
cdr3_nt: TGTGCCAGCAGCTCCCCGGGACAGCCCTACGAGCAGTACTTC
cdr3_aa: CASSSPGQPYEQYF

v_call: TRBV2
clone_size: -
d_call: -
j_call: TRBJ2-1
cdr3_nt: TGTGCCAGCAGCCCATTGGGCTCCGGGGGCTACAATGAGCAGTTCTTC
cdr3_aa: CASSPLGSGGYNEQFF

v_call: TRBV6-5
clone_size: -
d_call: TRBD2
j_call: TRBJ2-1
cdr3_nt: TGTGCCAGCAGTTACCCGGCTACCGGGGGGATTCCTGAGCAGTTCTTC
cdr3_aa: CASSYPATGGIPEQFF

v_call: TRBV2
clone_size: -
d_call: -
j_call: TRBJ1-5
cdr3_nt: TGTGCCAGCTTTGCGGCCCTCGGGGGTGGCAATCAGCCCCAGCATTTT
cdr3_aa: CASFAALGGGNQPQHF

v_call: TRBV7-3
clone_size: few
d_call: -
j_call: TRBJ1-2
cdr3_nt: TGTGCCAGCAGCTTAAGGGGGGCACGGGGGGATGGCTACACCTTC
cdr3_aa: CASSLRGARGDGYTF

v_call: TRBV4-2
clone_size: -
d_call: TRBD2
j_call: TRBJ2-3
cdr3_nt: TGTGCCAGCAGCCAAGGCGCCCTAGCGGGGGGCCGAGATACGCAGTATTTT
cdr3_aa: CASSQGALAGGRDTQYF

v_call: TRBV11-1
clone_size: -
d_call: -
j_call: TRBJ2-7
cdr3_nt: TGTGCCAGCAGCTTGGGGCCCACAACGATAGGCGACGAGCAGTACTTC
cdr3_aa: CASSLGPTTIGDEQYF

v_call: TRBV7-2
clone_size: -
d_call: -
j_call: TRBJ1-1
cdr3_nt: TGTGCCAGCACTATCTGGGGGGGACGCACTGAAGCTTTCTTT
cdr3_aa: CASTIWGGRTEAFF

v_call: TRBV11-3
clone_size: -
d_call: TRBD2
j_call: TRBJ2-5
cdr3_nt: TGTGCCAGCAGCCCGGGGACTAGCTCCCGAGAGACCCAGTACTTC
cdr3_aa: CASSPGTSSRETQYF

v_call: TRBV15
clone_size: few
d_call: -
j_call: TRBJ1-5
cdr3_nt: TGTGCCACCAGCAGAGATGCCGATCGGGGCAATCAGCCCCAGCATTTT
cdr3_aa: CATSRDADRGNQPQHF

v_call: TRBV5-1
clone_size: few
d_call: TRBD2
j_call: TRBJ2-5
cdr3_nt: TGCGCCAGCCGGCGGGGTAGCGGGGTCGAGACCCAGTACTTC
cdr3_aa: CASRRGSGVETQYF

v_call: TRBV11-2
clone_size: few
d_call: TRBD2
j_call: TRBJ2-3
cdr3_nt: TGTGCCAGCAGCCCTTTAGCGGGGGGGTCAGATACGCAGTATTTT
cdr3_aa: CASSPLAGGSDTQYF

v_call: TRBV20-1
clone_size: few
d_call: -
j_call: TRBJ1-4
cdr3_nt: TGCAGTGCTGGGCAGACTGAAAAACTGTTTTTT
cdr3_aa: CSAGQTEKLFF

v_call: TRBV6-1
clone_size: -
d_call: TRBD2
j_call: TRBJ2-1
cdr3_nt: TGTGCCAGCTCACTAGCGGGGGGAACCTACAATGAGCAGTTCTTC
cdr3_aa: CASSLAGGTYNEQFF

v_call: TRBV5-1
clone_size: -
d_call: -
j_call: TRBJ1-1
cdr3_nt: TGCGCCAGCAGCTTGGGGGTCAGGGATGGGGCTGAAGCTTTCTTT
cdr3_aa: CASSLGVRDGAEAFF

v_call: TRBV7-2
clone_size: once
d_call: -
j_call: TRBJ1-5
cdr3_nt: TGTGCCAGCAGCTTAGAAGTAGGCAGGGGATATCAGCCCCAGCATTTT
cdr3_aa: CASSLEVGRGYQPQHF

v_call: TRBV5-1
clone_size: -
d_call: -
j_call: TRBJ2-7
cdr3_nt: TGCGCCAGCAGCCCCGGGTTGGGGGCCCGGGAGCAGTACTTC
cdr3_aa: CASSPGLGAREQYF

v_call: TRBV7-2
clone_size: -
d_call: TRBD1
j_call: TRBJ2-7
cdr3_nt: TGTGCCAGCAGCTTAGGGCTAGGGACAGTCCAGTACGAGCAGTACTTC
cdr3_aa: CASSLGLGTVQYEQYF

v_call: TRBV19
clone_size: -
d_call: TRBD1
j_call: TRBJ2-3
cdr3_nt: TGTGCCAGTAGTCGAGGGACAGGGGCCACAGATACGCAGTATTTT
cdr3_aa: CASSRGTGATDTQYF

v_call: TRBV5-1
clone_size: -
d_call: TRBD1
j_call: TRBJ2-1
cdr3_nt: TGCGCCAGCAGCCCGGGACAGAATTACAATGAGCAGTTCTTC
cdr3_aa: CASSPGQNYNEQFF

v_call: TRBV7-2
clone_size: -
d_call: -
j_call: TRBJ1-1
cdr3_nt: TGTGCCAGCAGCTTAGAACCGGACACTGAAGCTTTCTTT
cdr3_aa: CASSLEPDTEAFF

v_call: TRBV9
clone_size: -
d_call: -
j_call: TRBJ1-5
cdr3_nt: TGTGCCAGCAGCGTAGCCGGTAGCAATCAGCCCCAGCATTTT
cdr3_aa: CASSVAGSNQPQHF

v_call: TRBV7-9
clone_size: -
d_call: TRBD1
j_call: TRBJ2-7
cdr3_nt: TGTGCCAGCAGCTCCGAGACAGGGAAAAGCTCCTACGAGCAGTACTTC
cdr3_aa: CASSSETGKSSYEQYF

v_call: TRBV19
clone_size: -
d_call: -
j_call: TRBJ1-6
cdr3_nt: TGTGCCAGTATGGGGGGTAATTCACCCCTCCACTTT
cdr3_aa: CASMGGNSPLHF

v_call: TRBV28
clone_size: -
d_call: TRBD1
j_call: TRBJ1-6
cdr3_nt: TGTGCCAGCAGGGGGGGGGACAGGGACTCCTCACCCCTCCACTTT
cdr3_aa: CASRGGDRDSSPLHF

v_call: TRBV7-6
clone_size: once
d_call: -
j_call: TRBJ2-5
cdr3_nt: TGTGCCAGCAGCCGAACGACAGTCCAAGAGACCCAGTACTTC
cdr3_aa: CASSRTTVQETQYF

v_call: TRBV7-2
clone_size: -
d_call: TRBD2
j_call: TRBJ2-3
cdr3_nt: TGTGCCAGCAGCTTAACCCGGGGGGGTACAGATACGCAGTATTTT
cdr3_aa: CASSLTRGGTDTQYF

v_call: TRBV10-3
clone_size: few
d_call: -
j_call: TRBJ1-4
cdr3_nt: TGTGCCATCAGTGACGTCGGACAAACTAATGAAAAACTGTTTTTT
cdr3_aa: CAISDVGQTNEKLFF

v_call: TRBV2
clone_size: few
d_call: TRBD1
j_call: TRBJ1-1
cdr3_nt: TGTGCCAGCAGTGAAAATGGACAGGACCGCACTGAAGCTTTCTTT
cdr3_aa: CASSENGQDRTEAFF

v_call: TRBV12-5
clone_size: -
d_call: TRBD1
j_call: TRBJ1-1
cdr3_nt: TGTGCTAGTGCCCATACAGGGGTGAACACTGAAGCTTTCTTT
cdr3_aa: CASAHTGVNTEAFF

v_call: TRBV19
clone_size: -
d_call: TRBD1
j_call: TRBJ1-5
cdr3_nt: TGTGCCAGTAGTCCACAGGGGGTCTATAGCAATCAGCCCCAGCACTTT
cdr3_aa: CASSPQGVYSNQPQHF

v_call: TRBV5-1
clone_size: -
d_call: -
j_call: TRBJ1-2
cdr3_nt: TGCGCCAGCAGCACCACAGGGTTTCCATATGGCTACACCTTC
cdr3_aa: CASSTTGFPYGYTF

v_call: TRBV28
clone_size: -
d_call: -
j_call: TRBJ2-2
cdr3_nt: TGTGCCAGCAGCAAAACAGAGAACACCGGGGAGCTGTTTTTT
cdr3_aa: CASSKTENTGELFF

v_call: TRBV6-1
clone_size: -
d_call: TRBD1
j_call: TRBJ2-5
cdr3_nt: TGTGCCAGCAGTGTGATAGTAGGGGACAGGCTATACTTC
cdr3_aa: CASSVIVGDRLYF